This T cell receptor (beta chain) was recorded in a study of shared clonotypes between healthy human individuals. Regarding the study as a whole: A handful of donors had 4% to 5% of their naive CD4 clonotypes in common.

The CDR3 has 16 residues. V trimming: 4 bases; J trimming: 7 bases; junction bases outside the gene matches: 11. Germline V CDR1 and CDR2: SGHRS, YFSETQ. The protocol was immunoSEQ multiplex PCR, while the TCRdb copy is restricted to in-frame clones and leaves out a portion. Of under 2,500,000 clones in the sample, under 97% were seen once. Remarks on this clone: Its matching antigen is unknown.

The chain links TRBV5-1 to TRBJ2-1, with 10 bases that match TRBD2. The receptor's source is a man younger than 30 in good health. The sequenced material came from naive CD4+ T cells sorted from blood. Specified subset: CD45RA+ positively selected. The CDR3 nucleotides read TGCGCCAGCAGCCCTCATACTAGCGGGATGATGAATGAGCAGTTCTTC. Protein: CASSPHTSGMMNEQFF. The variable domain in full, with the rest retrieved from reference TRBV5-1 and TRBJ2-1, is KAGVTQTPRYLIKTRGQQVTLSCSPISGHRSVSWYQQTPGQGLQFLFEYFSETQRNKGNFPGRFSGRQFSNSRSEMNVSTLELGDSALYLCASSPHTSGMMNEQFFGPGTRLTVL.